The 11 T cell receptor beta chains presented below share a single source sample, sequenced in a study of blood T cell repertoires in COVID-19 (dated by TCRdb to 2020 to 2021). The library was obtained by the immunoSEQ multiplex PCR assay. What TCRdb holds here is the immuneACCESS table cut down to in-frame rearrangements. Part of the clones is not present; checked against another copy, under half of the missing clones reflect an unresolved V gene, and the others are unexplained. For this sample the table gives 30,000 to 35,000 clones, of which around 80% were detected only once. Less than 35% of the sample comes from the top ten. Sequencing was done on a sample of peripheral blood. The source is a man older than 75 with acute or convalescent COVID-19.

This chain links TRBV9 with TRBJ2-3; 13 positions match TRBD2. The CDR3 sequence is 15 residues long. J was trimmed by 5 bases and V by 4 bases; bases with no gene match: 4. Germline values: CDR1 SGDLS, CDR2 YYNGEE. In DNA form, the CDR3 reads TGTGCCAGCAGCAAACGGACTAGCGGGGGAGATACGCAGTATTTT. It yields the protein CASSKRTSGGDTQYF. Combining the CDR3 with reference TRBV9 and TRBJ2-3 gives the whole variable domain DSGVTQTPKHLITATGQRVTLRCSPRSGDLSVYWYQQSLDQGLQFLIQYYNGEERAKGNILERFSAQQFPDLHSELNLSSLELGDSALYFCASSKRTSGGDTQYFGPGTRLTVL.

The CDR3 DNA reads as TGTGCCACCAGCAGAGGTGGGGGCGTGGGGAACCTATATGGCTACACCTTC. Translation gives CATSRGGGVGNLYGYTF. The V call is TRBV15, the J call TRBJ1-2; D is possibly TRBD1 (6 bases). The germline V gene has CDR1 LNHNV and CDR2 YYDKDF (reference sequence). Trimming removed 1 base at V and 5 bases at J, with 20 bases between. The CDR3 has 17 residues.

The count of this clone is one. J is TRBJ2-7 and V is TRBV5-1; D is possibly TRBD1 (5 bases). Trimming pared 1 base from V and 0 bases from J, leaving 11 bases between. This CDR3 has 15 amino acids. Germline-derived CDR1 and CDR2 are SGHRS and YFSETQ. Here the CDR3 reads CASSLIAGSSYEQYF. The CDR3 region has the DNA TGCGCCAGCAGCTTGATCGCAGGGTCCTCCTACGAGCAGTACTTC.

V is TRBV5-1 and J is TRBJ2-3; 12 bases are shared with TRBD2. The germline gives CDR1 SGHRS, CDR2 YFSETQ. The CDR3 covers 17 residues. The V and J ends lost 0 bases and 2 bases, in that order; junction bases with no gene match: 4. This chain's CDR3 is CASSLGLAGASTDTQYF. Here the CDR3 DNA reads TGCGCCAGCAGCTTGGGACTAGCGGGGGCCTCCACAGATACGCAGTATTTT.

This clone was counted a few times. DNA for the CDR3: TGTGCCAGCAGCCGAAGCCTCACAGGGACTAGCGGTAGAAGAGGCGAGCAGTACTTC. Its translation: CASSRSLTGTSGRRGEQYF. The V gene is TRBV27, the J gene TRBJ2-7, with 11 bases aligning to TRBD2. The germline gives CDR1 MNHEY, CDR2 SMNVEV (reference sequence). The CDR3 has 19 amino acids. V shed 6 bases and J 6 bases; nucleotides not matched to a gene: 22.

The CDR3 protein is CASSYNRQGVGNTIYF. CDR3 in DNA: TGTGCCAGCAGTTACAACCGACAGGGGGTCGGAAACACCATATATTTT. The V and J genes are TRBV6-5 and TRBJ1-3, with 9 bases aligning to TRBD1. CDR1 MNHEY and CDR2 SVGAGI come from the germline V gene. V dropped 2 bases and J dropped 4; count of bases not matched to a gene: 6. The CDR3 contains 16 residues.

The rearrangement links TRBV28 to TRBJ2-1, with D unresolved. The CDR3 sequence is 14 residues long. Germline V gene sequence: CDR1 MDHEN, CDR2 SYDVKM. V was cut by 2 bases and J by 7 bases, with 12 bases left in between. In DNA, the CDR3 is TGTGCCAGCAGTTTAGAACGCAAGAGGAATGAGCAGTTCTTC. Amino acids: CASSLERKRNEQFF.

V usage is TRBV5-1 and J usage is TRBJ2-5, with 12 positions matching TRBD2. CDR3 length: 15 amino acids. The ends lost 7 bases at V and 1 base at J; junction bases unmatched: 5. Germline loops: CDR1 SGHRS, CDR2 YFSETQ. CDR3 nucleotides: TGCGCCAGCTATGGGACTAGCGGGCTCCAAGAGACCCAGTACTTC. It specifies CASYGTSGLQETQYF.

CDR3 protein: CASSPASGLDYGYTF. For the CDR3, the DNA is TGTGCCAGCTCACCCGCTTCAGGGTTAGACTATGGCTACACCTTC. V usage is TRBV18 and J usage is TRBJ1-2; D possibly corresponds to TRBD1 (5 bases). V was pared by 3 bases and J by 3 bases, with 14 bases between. CDR1 and CDR2 from the germline V gene are KGHSH and LQKENI. The CDR3 loop spans 15 amino acids. The full variable domain, in which reference TRBV18 and TRBJ1-2 provide the parts outside the CDR3, is NAGVMQNPRHLVRRRGQEARLRCSPMKGHSHVYWYRQLPEEGLKFMVYLQKENIIDESGMPKERFSAEFPKEGPSILRIQQVVRGDSAAYFCASSPASGLDYGYTFGSGTRLTVV.

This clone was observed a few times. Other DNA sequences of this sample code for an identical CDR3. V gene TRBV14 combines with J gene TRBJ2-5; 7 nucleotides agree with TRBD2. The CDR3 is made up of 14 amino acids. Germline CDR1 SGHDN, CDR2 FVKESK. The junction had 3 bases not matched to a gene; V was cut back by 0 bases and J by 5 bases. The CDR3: CASSQELASETQYF. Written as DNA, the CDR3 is TGTGCCAGCAGCCAAGAACTAGCGTCGGAGACCCAGTACTTC.

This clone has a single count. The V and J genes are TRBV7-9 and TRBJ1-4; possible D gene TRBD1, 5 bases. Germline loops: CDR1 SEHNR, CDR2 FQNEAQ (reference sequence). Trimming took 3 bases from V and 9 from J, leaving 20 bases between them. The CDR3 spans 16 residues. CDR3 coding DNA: TGTGCCAGCAGCTTTATCGAAGGGGCATGGGATAAAAAACTGTTTTTT. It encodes CASSFIEGAWDKKLFF.